This record concerns one T cell receptor beta chain sequence. The target of this receptor is not known. Base qualities were left out, and no much larger clone turns up one base away. The donors were some 39 Caucasian individuals from Russia, aged roughly 6 to 100 years, who were systemically healthy. Each donor gave roughly 11 milliliters of peripheral blood, drawn into EDTA-treated Vacutainer tubes. PBMCs were isolated by Ficoll-Paque density-gradient centrifugation, with at least 6 million obtained per sample. Total RNA was extracted from PBMCs with Trizol reagent, with at least 6 micrograms obtained per sample. For every donor, an aliquot of PBMCs went through flow cytometry to measure the percentages of naive CD45RAhigh/CD27high T cells. The data stem from a study of blood T cells in healthy people across ages (dated by TCRdb to about 2015). Turning to the overall study: In model experiments, roughly one uniquely barcoded TCR beta cDNA molecule per two T cells was captured by template switching. Using deep sequencing normalized with unique cDNA molecular identifiers, the study measured how TCR beta repertoire diversity changes with age. Four age groups were formed from the donors: young (average approximately 15 years), middle-aged (approximately 40), aged (roughly 58) and long-lived (more than 75). Donors of different ages were randomly distributed across sequencing lanes to avoid experimental bias. The study analyzed two additional independent replicas of 1 million unique cDNA reads from the same blood draw for two donors, one aged 18 to 30 and one aged 80 or older.

Library construction relied on 5' RACE. The sequencer was an Illumina HiSeq 2500. A second PCR of about 6 to 11 cycles was run with a J-beta primer mix and a sample-barcoded 5' primer. A unique molecular identifier was introduced onto each TCR beta cDNA molecule by a template-switch 5' adaptor carrying 12 random nucleotides. At least 2.5 million CDR3-containing paired-end reads were obtained from each sample. First-strand cDNA synthesis was performed from all RNA using the Mint cDNA synthesis kit, with priming by a TRBC-specific oligonucleotide. All cDNA was treated with uracil-DNA glycosylase and then went through a first 18-cycle PCR with the universal primers M1SS and BC2_uni_R. Regarding the original processing steps: Each sample was normalized by randomly selecting 1 million high-quality reads, each carrying a distinct molecular identifier. Reads with shared molecular identifiers were discarded instead of being binned into consensus sequences. CDR3 identification, clonotype clustering and error correction used MiTCR with a Q25 quality threshold and the strictest error-elimination algorithm. A nonparametric unseen species model using Euler transformation provided a lower-bound estimate of total TCR beta diversity. TCRdb reanalyzed the raw reads on its own, using fastp at Q25 for trimming and MiXCR for clone calling, and kept in-frame beta chains. CDR3 protein duplicates are merged, each entry listing the most common genes and DNA. These V and J calls are TCRdb output, not the study's own analysis. Here the sample has approximately 1.5 million distinct CDR3 sequences; approximately 32% occur a single time. Approximately 11% of the sample belongs to the ten largest clones.

Study-wide conclusions, independent of this receptor: Because profiling used bulk unsorted PBMCs, naive and antigen-experienced compartments could not be compared conclusively. Because the CMV infection status of the donors was unknown, age-related changes in expanded clonotypes may potentially have been confounded. There was a strong correlation between observed TCR beta diversity and the percentage of naive T cells measured by flow cytometry. Compared with the aged group, more naive CD4+ T cells, fewer expanded clones and increased TCR diversity were shown by the long-lived group, suggesting age selection. As age increased, observed TCR beta diversity per million T cells dropped in a roughly linear way, and a significant reduction was already evident by age approximately 40. Estimates of total diversity from one million sequenced T cells were regarded as lower bounds and underestimates.

Sample: blood. The receptor was derived from a woman aged 25 to 39 in good health.

The nucleotides read TGTGCCAGCAGTTCGTATAGCGGGAGGGCCTACGAGCAGTACTTC. This yields the protein CASSSYSGRAYEQYF. Rearrangement joined TRBV6-2 or TRBV6-3 to TRBJ2-7; TRBD2 agrees with 11 junctional bases. V ends up 4 bases short and J 2 bases short, with an unmatched junction base count of 4. The germline V gene supplies CDR1 MNHEY and CDR2 SVGEGT. The CDR3 numbers 15 residues from cysteine through phenylalanine. Only the CDR3 DNA stays, 45 bases, in frame from base 1.